A few counts support the clone carrying this T cell receptor (beta chain). Its specificity is not known. The data belong to a study of blood T cells in healthy people across ages. Study-level points and caveats: Higher diversity, along with more naive CD4+ cells, distinguished long-lived donors from aged donors. Estimates drawn from one million T cells were deemed to understate diversity.

Combining a sample-barcoded 5' primer with a J-beta primer mix, a second PCR ran for about 6 to 12 cycles. TCRdb recomputed calls from the 5' RACE reads with MiXCR, one row per CDR3 protein. The sample holds hundreds of thousands of distinct CDR3 sequences, around 68% seen once. Germline CDR1 DFQATT, CDR2 SNEGSKA (reference sequence). The CDR3 contains 15 residues. V lost 5 bases, J lost 5 bases, and 13 bases stayed unmatched. This receptor was identified in a man aged 25 to 45 in good health. The chain uses TRBV20-1 and TRBJ2-7; 9 bases map to TRBD1. What was sequenced was blood. Here the CDR3 reads CSAPGGQGRLDEQYF. CDR3 coding DNA: TGCAGTGCTCCCGGTGGACAGGGGCGGTTGGACGAGCAGTACTTC.